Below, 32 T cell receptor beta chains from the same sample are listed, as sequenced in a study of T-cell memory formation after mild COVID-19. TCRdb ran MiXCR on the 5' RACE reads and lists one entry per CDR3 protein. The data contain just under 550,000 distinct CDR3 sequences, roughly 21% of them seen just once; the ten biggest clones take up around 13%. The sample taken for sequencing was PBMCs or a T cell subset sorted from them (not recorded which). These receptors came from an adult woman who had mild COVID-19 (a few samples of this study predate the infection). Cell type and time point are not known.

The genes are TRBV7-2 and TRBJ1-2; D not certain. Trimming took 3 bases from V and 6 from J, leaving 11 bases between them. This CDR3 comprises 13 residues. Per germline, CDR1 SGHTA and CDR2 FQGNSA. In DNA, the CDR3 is TGTGCCAGCAGCTTCCTCACCGTTGATGGCTACACCTTC. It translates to CASSFLTVDGYTF.

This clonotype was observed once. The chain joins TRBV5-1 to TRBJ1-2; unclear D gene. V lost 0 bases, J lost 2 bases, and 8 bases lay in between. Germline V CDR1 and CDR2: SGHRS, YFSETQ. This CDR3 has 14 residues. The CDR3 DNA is TGCGCCAGCAGCTTGGCGGACCTCAACTATGGCTACACCTTC. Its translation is CASSLADLNYGYTF.

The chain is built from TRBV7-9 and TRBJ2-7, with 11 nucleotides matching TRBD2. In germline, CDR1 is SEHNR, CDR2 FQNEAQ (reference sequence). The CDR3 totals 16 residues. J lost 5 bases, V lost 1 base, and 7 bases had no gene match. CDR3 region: CASSLVVAGGPDEQYF. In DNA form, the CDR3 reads TGTGCCAGCAGCTTAGTGGTAGCGGGGGGGCCGGACGAGCAGTACTTC.

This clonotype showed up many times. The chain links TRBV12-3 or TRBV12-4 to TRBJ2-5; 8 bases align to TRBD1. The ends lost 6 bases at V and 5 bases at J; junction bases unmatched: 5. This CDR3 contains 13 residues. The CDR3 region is CASRRQGTETQYF. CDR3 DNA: TGTGCCAGCAGGAGACAGGGGACGGAGACCCAGTACTTC.

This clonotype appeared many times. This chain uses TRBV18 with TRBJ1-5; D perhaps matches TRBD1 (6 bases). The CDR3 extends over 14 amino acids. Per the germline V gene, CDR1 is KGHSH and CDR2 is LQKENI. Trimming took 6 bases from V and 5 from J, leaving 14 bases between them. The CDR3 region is CASSPTGYYQPQHF. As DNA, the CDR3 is TGTGCCAGCTCCCCCACAGGGTACTATCAGCCCCAGCATTTT. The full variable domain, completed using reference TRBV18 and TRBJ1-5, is NAGVMQNPRHLVRRRGQEARLRCSPMKGHSHVYWYRQLPEEGLKFMVYLQKENIIDESGMPKERFSAEFPKEGPSILRIQQVVRGDSAAYFCASSPTGYYQPQHFGDGTRLSIL.

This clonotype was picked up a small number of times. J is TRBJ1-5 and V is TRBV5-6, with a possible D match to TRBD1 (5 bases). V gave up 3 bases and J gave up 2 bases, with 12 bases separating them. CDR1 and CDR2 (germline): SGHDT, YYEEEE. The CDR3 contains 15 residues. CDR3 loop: CASSSLGGGNQPQHF. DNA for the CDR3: TGTGCCAGCAGCTCCTTGGGGGGGGGCAATCAGCCCCAGCATTTT.

This chain's CDR3 is CSVRGQANQETQYF. CDR3 coding DNA: TGCAGCGTCCGCGGACAGGCTAACCAAGAGACCCAGTACTTC. V gene TRBV29-1 combines with J gene TRBJ2-5; 7 bases are shared with TRBD1. Germline-derived CDR1 and CDR2 are SQVTM and ANQGSEA. Unmatched junction bases numbered 7, after V lost 6 bases and J lost 0 bases. The length of the CDR3 is 14 residues. The variable domain in full, completed from reference TRBV29-1 and TRBJ2-5, reads SAVISQKPSRDICQRGTSLTIQCQVDSQVTMMFWYRQQPGQSLTLIATANQGSEATYESGFVIDKFPISRPNLTFSTLTVSNMSPEDSSIYLCSVRGQANQETQYFGPGTRLLVL.

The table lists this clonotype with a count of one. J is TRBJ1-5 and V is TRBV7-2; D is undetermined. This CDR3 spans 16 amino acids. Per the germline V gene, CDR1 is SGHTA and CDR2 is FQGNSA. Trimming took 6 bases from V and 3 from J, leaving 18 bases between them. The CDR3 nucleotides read TGTGCCAGCAGATTGCAAGGGTTTCCTGTCAATCAGCCCCAGCATTTT. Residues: CASRLQGFPVNQPQHF.

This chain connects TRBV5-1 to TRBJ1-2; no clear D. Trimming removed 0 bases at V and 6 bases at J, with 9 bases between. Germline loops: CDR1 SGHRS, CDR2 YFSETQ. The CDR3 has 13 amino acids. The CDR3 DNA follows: TGCGCCAGCAGCTTGGACCCGTTAAATGGCTACACCTTC. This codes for CASSLDPLNGYTF.

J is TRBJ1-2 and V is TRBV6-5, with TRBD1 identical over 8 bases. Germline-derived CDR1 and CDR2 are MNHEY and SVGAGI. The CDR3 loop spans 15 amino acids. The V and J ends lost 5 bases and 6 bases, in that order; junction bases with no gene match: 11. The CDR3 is CASSQRTGWYHGYTF. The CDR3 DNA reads TGTGCCAGCAGTCAGAGGACAGGGTGGTATCATGGCTACACCTTC.

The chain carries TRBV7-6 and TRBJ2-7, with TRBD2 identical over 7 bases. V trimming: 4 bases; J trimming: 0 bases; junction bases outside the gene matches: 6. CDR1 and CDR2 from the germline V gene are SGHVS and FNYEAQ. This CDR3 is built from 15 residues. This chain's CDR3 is CASSYEAGSSYEQYF. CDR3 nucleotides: TGTGCCAGCAGCTACGAAGCGGGGAGCTCCTACGAGCAGTACTTC.

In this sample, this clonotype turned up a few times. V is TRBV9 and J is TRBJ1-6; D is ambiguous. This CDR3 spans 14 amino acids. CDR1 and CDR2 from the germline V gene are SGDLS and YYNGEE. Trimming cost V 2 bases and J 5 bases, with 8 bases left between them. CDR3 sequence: CASSVRSDNSPLHF. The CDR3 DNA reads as TGTGCCAGCAGCGTCCGGTCCGATAATTCACCCCTCCACTTT.

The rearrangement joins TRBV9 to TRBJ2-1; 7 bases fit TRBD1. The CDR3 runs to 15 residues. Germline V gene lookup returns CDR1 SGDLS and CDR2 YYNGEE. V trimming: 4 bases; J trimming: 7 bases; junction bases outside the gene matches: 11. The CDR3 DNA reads TGTGCCAGCAGCTCCTCCTCGGGACAGACTAATGAGCAGTTCTTC. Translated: CASSSSSGQTNEQFF.

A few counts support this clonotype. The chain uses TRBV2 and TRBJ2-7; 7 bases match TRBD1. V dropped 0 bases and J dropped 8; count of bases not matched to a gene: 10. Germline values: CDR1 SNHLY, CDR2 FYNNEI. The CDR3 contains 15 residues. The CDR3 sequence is CASSEALGTGQQQYF. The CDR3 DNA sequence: TGTGCCAGCAGTGAAGCTTTGGGGACGGGACAGCAGCAGTACTTC.

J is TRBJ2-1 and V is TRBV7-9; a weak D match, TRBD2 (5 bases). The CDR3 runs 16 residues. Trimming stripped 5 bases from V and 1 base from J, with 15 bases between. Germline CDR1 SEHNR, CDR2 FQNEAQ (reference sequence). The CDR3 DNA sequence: TGTGCCAGCAGCGACATGGCGGGCGGTTCCTACAATGAGCAGTTCTTC. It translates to CASSDMAGGSYNEQFF.

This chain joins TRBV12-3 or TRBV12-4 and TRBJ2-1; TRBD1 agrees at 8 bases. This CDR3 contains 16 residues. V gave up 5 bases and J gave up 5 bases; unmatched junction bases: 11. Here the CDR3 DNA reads TGTGCCAGCAGTCCAAAGACAGGGGTGGTGGACAATGAGCAGTTCTTC. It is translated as CASSPKTGVVDNEQFF.

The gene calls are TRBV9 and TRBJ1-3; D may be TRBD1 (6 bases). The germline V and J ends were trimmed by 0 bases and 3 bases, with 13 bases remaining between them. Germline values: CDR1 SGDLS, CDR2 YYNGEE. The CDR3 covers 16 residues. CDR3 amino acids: CASSVERGASGNTIYF. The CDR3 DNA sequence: TGTGCCAGCAGCGTAGAAAGGGGGGCAAGTGGAAACACCATATATTTT.

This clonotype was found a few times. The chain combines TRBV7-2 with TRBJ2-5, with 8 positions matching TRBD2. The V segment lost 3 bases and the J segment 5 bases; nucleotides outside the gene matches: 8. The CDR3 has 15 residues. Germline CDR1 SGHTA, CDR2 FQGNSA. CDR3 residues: CASSFLPGGRETQYF. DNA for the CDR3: TGTGCCAGCAGCTTCCTACCGGGGGGGCGTGAGACCCAGTACTTC. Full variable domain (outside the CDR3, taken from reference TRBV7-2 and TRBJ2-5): GAGVSQSPSNKVTEKGKDVELRCDPISGHTALYWYRQSLGQGLEFLIYFQGNSAPDKSGLPSDRFSAERTGGSVSTLTIQRTQQEDSAVYLCASSFLPGGRETQYFGPGTRLLVL.

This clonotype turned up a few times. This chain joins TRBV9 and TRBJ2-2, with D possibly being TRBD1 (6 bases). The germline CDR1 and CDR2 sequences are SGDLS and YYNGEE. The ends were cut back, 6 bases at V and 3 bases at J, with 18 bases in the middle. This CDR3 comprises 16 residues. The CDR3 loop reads CASTKSARQDTGELFF. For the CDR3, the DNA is TGTGCCAGCACCAAATCGGCTAGACAGGACACCGGGGAGCTGTTTTTT.

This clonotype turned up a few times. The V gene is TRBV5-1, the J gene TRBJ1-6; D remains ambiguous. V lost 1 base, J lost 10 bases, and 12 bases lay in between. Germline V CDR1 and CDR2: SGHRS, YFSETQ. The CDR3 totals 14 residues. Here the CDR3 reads CASSLMGQESPLHF. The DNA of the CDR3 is TGCGCCAGCAGCTTGATGGGTCAAGAGTCACCCCTCCACTTT.

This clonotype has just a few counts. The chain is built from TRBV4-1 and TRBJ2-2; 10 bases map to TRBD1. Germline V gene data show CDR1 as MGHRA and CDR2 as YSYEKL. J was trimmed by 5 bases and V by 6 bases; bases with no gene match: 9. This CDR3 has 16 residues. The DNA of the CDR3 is TGCGCCAGCAGATCCATCGGGACAGGGGTAACCGGGGAGCTGTTTTTT. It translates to CASRSIGTGVTGELFF.

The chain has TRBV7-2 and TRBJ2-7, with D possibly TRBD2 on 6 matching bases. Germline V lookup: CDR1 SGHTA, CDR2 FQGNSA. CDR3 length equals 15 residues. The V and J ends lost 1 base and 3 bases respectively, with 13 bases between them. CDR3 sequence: CASSLVASAGYEQYF. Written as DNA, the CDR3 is TGTGCCAGCAGCTTAGTGGCTAGCGCTGGCTACGAGCAGTACTTC.

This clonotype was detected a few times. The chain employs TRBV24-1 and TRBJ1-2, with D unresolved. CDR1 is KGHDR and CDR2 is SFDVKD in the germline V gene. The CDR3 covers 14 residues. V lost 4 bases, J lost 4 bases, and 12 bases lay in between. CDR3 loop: CATSDSWQAYGYTF. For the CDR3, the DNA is TGTGCCACCAGTGACTCCTGGCAGGCCTATGGCTACACCTTC.

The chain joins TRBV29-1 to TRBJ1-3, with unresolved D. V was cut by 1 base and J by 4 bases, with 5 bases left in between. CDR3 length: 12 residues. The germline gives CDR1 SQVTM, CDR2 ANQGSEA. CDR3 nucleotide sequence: TGCAGCGTTGAAGTCTTCGGAAACACCATATATTTT. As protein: CSVEVFGNTIYF.

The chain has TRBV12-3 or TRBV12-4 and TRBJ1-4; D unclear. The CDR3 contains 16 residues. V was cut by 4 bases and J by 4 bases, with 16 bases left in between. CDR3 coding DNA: TGTGCCAGCAGTTCAGACGCACGCGGGATTAATGAAAAACTGTTTTTT. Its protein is CASSSDARGINEKLFF.

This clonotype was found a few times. The CDR3 reads CASSYGGATGELFF. The CDR3 DNA follows: TGTGCCAGCAGTTACGGGGGTGCAACCGGGGAGCTGTTTTTT. The rearrangement links TRBV3-1 to TRBJ2-2; the D gene is possibly TRBD2 (6 bases). The CDR3 is made up of 14 amino acids. The germline V gene encodes CDR1 LGHDT and CDR2 YNNKEL (reference sequence). V shed 6 bases and J shed 5 bases, with 13 bases lying between them. Full variable domain (outside the CDR3, taken from reference TRBV3-1 and TRBJ2-2): DTAVSQTPKYLVTQMGNDKSIKCEQNLGHDTMYWYKQDSKKFLKIMFSYNNKELIINETVPNRFSPKSPDKAHLNLHINSLELGDSAVYFCASSYGGATGELFFGEGSRLTVL.

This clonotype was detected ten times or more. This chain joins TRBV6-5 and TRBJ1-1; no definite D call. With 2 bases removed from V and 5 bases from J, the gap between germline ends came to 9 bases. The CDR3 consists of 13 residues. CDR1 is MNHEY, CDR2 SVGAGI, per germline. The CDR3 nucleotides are TGTGCCAGCAGTTACCGCGGAGGAACTGAAGCTTTCTTT. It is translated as CASSYRGGTEAFF.

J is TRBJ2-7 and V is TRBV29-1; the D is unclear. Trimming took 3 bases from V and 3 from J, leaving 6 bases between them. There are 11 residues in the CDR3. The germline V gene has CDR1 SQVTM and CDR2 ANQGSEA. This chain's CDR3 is CSVERDYEQYF. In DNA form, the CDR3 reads TGCAGCGTTGAGCGCGACTACGAGCAGTACTTC.

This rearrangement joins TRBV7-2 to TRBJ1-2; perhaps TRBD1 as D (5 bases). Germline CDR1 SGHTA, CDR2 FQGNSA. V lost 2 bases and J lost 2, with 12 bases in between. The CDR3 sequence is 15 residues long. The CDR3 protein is CASSLRGGVNYGYTF. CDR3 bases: TGTGCCAGCAGCTTAAGGGGTGGGGTCAACTATGGCTACACCTTC.

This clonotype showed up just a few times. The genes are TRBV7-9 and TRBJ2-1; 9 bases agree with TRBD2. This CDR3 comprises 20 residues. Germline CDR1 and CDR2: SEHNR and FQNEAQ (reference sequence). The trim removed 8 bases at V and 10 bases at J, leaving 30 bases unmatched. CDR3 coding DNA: TGTGCCAGCTCAGGCGTCACGGAACTCACGGGACTAGCTTTGGGCCACGAGCAGTTCTTC. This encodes CASSGVTELTGLALGHEQFF.

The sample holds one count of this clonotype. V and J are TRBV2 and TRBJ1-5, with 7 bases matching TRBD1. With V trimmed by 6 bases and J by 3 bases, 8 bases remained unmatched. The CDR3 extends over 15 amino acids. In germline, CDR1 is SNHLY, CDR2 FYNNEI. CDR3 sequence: CASRYQGQINQPQHF. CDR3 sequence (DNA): TGTGCCAGCAGATACCAGGGACAGATCAATCAGCCCCAGCATTTT.

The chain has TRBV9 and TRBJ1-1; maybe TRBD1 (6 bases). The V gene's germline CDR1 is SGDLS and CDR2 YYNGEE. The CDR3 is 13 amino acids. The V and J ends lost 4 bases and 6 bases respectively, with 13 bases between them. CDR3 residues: CASSNQGSPEAFF. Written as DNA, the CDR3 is TGTGCCAGCAGCAATCAGGGGTCCCCTGAAGCTTTCTTT.